These T cell receptor beta chains were read from a single sample in a study of glioma-infiltrating T cells after dendritic cell vaccination. The data were produced by immunoSEQ multiplex PCR, yet TCRdb's version contains in-frame clones alone and is incomplete. The data show about 50,000 clones, about 91% seen once. Sequencing used blood, obtained after dendritic cell vaccination. The receptors originated from a human donor with glioblastoma. CDR3s include the opening cysteine and the closing phenylalanine or tryptophan. The D gene is left open where the match is weak. Clone size, where shown, is once, few, many, or a class for clones that have expanded.

v_gene,d_gene,j_gene,abundance,CDR3nt,CDR3aa
TRBV10-3,.,TRBJ2-3,.,TGTGCCATCAGGGGAGGGGGTGGCACAGATACGCAGTATTTT,CAIRGGGGTDTQYF
TRBV15,TRBD2,TRBJ2-3,.,TGTGCCACCAGCAGAGGCGGGAGAGACACAGATACGCAGTATTTT,CATSRGGRDTDTQYF
TRBV29-1,.,TRBJ1-2,.,TGCAGCGTTGCACGAAGCTCAGGGGTTGGCTACACCTTC,CSVARSSGVGYTF
TRBV18,.,TRBJ2-5,.,TGTGCCAGCTCACCACGGACAGTTTTGTATGAGACCCAGTACTTC,CASSPRTVLYETQYF
TRBV30,.,TRBJ1-6,few,TGTGCCTGGAGTGTATTTGAGGAACAGCGGAGCTCCTATAATTCACCCCTCCACTTT,CAWSVFEEQRSSYNSPLHF
TRBV4-2,TRBD2,TRBJ2-3,.,TGTGCCAGCAGCCAATGGTGGGCCAGCGGGAGAACAGATACGCAGTATTTT,CASSQWWASGRTDTQYF
TRBV19,TRBD1,TRBJ1-1,.,TGTGCCAGTAGTATGCGGACAGGGGCAGGGGACACTGAAGCTTTCTTT,CASSMRTGAGDTEAFF
TRBV5-4,.,TRBJ1-6,.,TGTGCCAGCAGCCAGAATGGGGCCAGCAATTCACCCCTCCACTTT,CASSQNGASNSPLHF
TRBV6-1,.,TRBJ1-4,.,TGTGCCAGCCGCGGGACTAATCGGGAAAAACTGTTTTTT,CASRGTNREKLFF
TRBV10-3,.,TRBJ1-3,.,TGTGCCATCAGTGAACTACAGGCTGGGAAGAATAGGGCCTCTGGAAACACCATATATTTT,CAISELQAGKNRASGNTIYF
TRBV15,.,TRBJ1-4,.,TGTGCCACCAGCAGGACGGCGGAGGAAAAACTGTTTTTT,CATSRTAEEKLFF
TRBV27,TRBD1,TRBJ2-1,.,TGTGCCAGCAGTTTAGGGACAGGGTACAATGAGCAGTTCTTC,CASSLGTGYNEQFF
TRBV15,.,TRBJ1-3,.,TGTGCCACCAGGAGAACCGTTACAGGGAAAGGAAACACCATATATTTT,CATRRTVTGKGNTIYF
TRBV7-9,.,TRBJ2-5,.,TGTGCCAGCAGCTTGTCGGGGTTTTCGAAAACGGTGACCCAGTACTTC,CASSLSGFSKTVTQYF
TRBV19,TRBD1,TRBJ2-2,.,TGTGCCAGTAGTACTATCCCGGGACAGGGGATGCCCGGGGAGCTGTTTTTT,CASSTIPGQGMPGELFF
TRBV28,.,TRBJ1-4,.,TGTGCCAGCACTCACAGGATCGCCGAAAAACTGTTTTTT,CASTHRIAEKLFF
TRBV5-4,TRBD2,TRBJ2-3,.,TGTGCCAGCAGCTTGGCCCCTAGCGGAGATACGCAGTATTTT,CASSLAPSGDTQYF
TRBV4-2,TRBD1,TRBJ1-2,.,TGTGCCAGCAGCCAAACCCTGACAGGGGCGGGCTATGGCTACACCTTC,CASSQTLTGAGYGYTF
TRBV11-3,TRBD2,TRBJ2-1,.,TGTGCCAGCAGCTCCGGGGCTAGCGGTGGTAATGAGCAGTTCTTC,CASSSGASGGNEQFF
TRBV4-1,TRBD1,TRBJ1-2,.,TGCGCCAGCAGCCAATCTTCTAATGCCCCGGGACAGGTCCGCTACACCTTC,CASSQSSNAPGQVRYTF
TRBV10-3,.,TRBJ1-1,.,TGTGCCATCAGTGAGGGCAGGGGTCGCATGAACACTGAAGCTTTCTTT,CAISEGRGRMNTEAFF
TRBV19,.,TRBJ1-5,.,TGTGCCAGTAGTAACCCTGGAGCAGCTAATCAGCCCCAGCATTTT,CASSNPGAANQPQHF
TRBV6-6,TRBD1,TRBJ2-7,few,TGTGCCAGCAGCGCCCAGGACAGGGGTTCCTACGAGCAGTACTTC,CASSAQDRGSYEQYF
TRBV27,TRBD2,TRBJ2-3,.,TGTGCCAGCAGTTTCATGAGACTAGCGGGGGGGTTCACAGATACGCAGTATTTT,CASSFMRLAGGFTDTQYF
TRBV10-3,.,TRBJ2-5,once,TGTGCCATCAGTGAAAACAGGGATTTTCAAGAGACCCAGTACTTC,CAISENRDFQETQYF
TRBV5-4,TRBD1,TRBJ1-2,.,TGTGCCAGCAGCTCCACAGGGGACGACTATGGCTACACCTTC,CASSSTGDDYGYTF
TRBV6-1,.,TRBJ1-2,.,TGTGCCAGCAGTGAAGCGGGCCTCGGGGAGCGTGGCTACACCTTC,CASSEAGLGERGYTF
TRBV7-2,.,TRBJ1-2,.,TGTGCCAGCAGCTTGGACACCCAGGGGTGGAGTAGCTACACCTTC,CASSLDTQGWSSYTF
TRBV9,TRBD1,TRBJ1-2,once,TGTGCCAGCAGCTTAGGACAGGGGGACTATGGCTACACCTTC,CASSLGQGDYGYTF
TRBV9,.,TRBJ2-1,.,TGTGCCAGCAGCGCCAACACCTATGAGCAGTTCTTC,CASSANTYEQFF
TRBV5-1,.,TRBJ1-1,once,TGCGCCAGCAGCACCGCGGCCAGGGCGAGTCGCGAAGCTTTCTTT,CASSTAARASREAFF
TRBV28,.,TRBJ1-5,.,TGTGCCAGCAGTTTATTAGGGGCCCAGCCCCAGCATTTT,CASSLLGAQPQHF
TRBV19,TRBD2,TRBJ2-3,.,TGTGCCAGTAGTATGCCCCACTACCAGCGGGAGGGAGGAGCGGATACGCAGTATTTT,CASSMPHYQREGGADTQYF
TRBV19,TRBD1,TRBJ2-2,.,TGTGCCAGTAGTATTTATCAGGGGGATTACACCGGGGAGCTGTTTTTT,CASSIYQGDYTGELFF
TRBV14,.,TRBJ1-2,.,TGTGCCAGCAGCCAAGGTTCTGAGTCTTACTATGGCTACACCTTC,CASSQGSESYYGYTF
TRBV19,.,TRBJ2-1,.,TGTGCCAGTAGTATTGTTGGGCCTGGTGAGCAGTTCTTC,CASSIVGPGEQFF
TRBV27,.,TRBJ1-1,.,TGTGCCAGCAGTCCAGGGACACACAATTCCGTAGCTTTCTTT,CASSPGTHNSVAFF
TRBV5-6,TRBD1,TRBJ1-2,few,TGTGCCAGCAGCGGGCGACAGGGGGTTGGCTACACCTTC,CASSGRQGVGYTF
TRBV15,.,TRBJ1-1,few,TGTGCCACCAGCAGAGATCCCAAGAACACTGAAGCTTTCTTT,CATSRDPKNTEAFF
TRBV6-1,.,TRBJ1-2,.,TGTGCCAGCAGCGGGGGTAGCTATGGCTACACCTTC,CASSGGSYGYTF
TRBV9,TRBD1,TRBJ1-5,.,TGTGCCAGCAGCTACGGACAGGGGAGTCAGCCCCAGCATTTT,CASSYGQGSQPQHF
TRBV9,.,TRBJ2-3,.,TGTGCCAGCAGTTCGAGCGGAGGCCTCACAGATACGCAGTATTTT,CASSSSGGLTDTQYF
TRBV5-1,TRBD1,TRBJ2-5,.,TGCGCCAGCACCCCGGGACAGGGGAAAGAGACCCAGTACTTC,CASTPGQGKETQYF
TRBV29-1,.,TRBJ1-3,.,TGCAGCGTTGTTGGCAGGGAAAACTCTGGAAACACCATATATTTT,CSVVGRENSGNTIYF
TRBV7-3,TRBD2,TRBJ2-1,.,TGTGCCAGCAGCCTGGGACTAGCGGGAGTTGGTGAGCAGTTCTTC,CASSLGLAGVGEQFF
TRBV10-2,TRBD2,TRBJ2-1,.,TGCGCCAGCAGTGAGTCGACTAGCGGGAGGTCGGACTACAATGAGCAGTTCTTC,CASSESTSGRSDYNEQFF
TRBV19,.,TRBJ2-7,few,TGTGCCAGTAGTCTGGCCGGGAGCGAGCAGTACTTC,CASSLAGSEQYF
TRBV27,TRBD2,TRBJ2-5,.,TGTGCCAGCAGGGCGGGAGGGCGAGAGACCCAGTACTTC,CASRAGGRETQYF
TRBV10-3,TRBD2,TRBJ2-2,once,TGTGCCGCGGGGGGGAATCGGGGGGCCGGGACCGGGGAGCTGTTTTTT,CAAGGNRGAGTGELFF